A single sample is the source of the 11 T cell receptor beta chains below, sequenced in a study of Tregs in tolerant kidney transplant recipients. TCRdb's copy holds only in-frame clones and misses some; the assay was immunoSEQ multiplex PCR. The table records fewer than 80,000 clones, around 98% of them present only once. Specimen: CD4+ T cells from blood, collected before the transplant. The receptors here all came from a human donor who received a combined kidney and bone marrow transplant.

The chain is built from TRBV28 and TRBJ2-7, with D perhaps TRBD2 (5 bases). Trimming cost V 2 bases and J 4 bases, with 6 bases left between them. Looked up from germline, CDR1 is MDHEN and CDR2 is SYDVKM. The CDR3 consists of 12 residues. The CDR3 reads CASSLRGYEQYF. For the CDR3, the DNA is TGTGCCAGCAGTTTAAGAGGGTACGAGCAGTACTTC.

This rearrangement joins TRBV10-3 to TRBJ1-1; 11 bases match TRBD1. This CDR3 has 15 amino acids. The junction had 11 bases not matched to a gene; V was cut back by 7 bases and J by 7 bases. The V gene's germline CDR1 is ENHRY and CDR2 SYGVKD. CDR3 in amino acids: CAITNHPGQGVEAFF. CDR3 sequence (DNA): TGTGCCATCACCAACCACCCGGGACAGGGGGTTGAAGCTTTCTTT.

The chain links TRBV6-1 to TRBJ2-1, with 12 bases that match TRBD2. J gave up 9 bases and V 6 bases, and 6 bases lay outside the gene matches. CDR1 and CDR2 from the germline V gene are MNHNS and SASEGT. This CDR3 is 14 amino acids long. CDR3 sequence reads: CASRLAGGHGEQFF. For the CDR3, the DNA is TGTGCCAGCAGGCTAGCGGGGGGGCATGGTGAGCAGTTCTTC.

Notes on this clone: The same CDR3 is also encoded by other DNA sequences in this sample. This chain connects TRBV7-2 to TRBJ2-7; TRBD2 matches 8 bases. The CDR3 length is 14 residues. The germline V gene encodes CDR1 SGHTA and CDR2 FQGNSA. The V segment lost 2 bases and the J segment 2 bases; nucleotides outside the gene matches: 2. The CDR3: CASSLRGGAYEQYF. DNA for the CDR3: TGTGCCAGCAGCTTACGGGGGGGAGCCTACGAGCAGTACTTC.

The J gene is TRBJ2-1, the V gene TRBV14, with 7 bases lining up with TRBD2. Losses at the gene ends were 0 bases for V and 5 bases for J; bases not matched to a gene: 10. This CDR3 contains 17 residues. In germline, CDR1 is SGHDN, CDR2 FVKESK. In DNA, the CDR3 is TGTGCCAGCAGCCAAGATCTGCCAAGCGGGAAGGACAATGAGCAGTTCTTC. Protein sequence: CASSQDLPSGKDNEQFF.

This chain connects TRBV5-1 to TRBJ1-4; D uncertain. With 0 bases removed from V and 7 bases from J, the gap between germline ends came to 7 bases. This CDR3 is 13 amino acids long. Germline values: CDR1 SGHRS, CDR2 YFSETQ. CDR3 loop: CASSLVSGEKLFF. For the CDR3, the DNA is TGCGCCAGCAGCTTGGTCAGCGGTGAAAAACTGTTTTTT.

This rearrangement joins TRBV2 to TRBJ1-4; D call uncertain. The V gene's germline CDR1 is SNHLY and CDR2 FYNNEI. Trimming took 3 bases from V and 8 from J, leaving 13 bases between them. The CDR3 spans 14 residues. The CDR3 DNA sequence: TGTGCCAGCAGTGATAGGCTCGGGGAAGAAAAACTGTTTTTT. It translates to CASSDRLGEEKLFF.

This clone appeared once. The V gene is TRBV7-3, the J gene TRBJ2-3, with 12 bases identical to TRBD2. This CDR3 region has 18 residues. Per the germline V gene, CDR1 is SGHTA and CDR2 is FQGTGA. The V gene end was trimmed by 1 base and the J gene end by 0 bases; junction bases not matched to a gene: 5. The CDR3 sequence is CASSLRTSGVPSTDTQYF. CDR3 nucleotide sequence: TGTGCCAGCAGCTTAAGGACTAGCGGGGTCCCTAGCACAGATACGCAGTATTTT.

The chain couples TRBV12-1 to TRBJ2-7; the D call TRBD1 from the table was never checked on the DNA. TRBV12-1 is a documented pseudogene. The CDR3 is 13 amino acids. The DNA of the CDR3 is TGTGCCAGCCTTGGGCAGGGGGCCTACGAGCAGTACTTC. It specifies CASLGQGAYEQYF.

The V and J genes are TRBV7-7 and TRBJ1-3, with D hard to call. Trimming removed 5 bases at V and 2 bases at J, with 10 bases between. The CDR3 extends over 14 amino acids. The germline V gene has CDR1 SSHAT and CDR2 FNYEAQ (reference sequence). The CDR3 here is CASSPLGAGNTIYF. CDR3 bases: TGTGCCAGCAGCCCACTCGGAGCTGGAAACACCATATATTTT.

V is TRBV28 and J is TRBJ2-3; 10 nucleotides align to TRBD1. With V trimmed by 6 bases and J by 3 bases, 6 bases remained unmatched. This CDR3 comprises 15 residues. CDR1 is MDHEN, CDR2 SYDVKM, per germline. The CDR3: CASSSRDRGTDTQYF. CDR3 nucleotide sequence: TGTGCCAGCAGCTCCCGGGACAGGGGTACAGATACGCAGTATTTT.